Shown below are 27 T cell receptor beta chains from a single sample sequenced in a study of blood T cell repertoires in COVID-19. Using immunoSEQ multiplex PCR, the repertoire was profiled, and TCRdb retains in-frame clones only, with some absent. The table has around 210,000 clones, around 90% seen once; the top ten hold more than 1.4%. The sample consisted of peripheral blood. Every receptor here comes from a man aged 18-30 years with active or convalescent COVID-19.

The chain employs TRBV18 and TRBJ1-4, with a tentative D call TRBD1 (6 bases). The CDR3 runs 16 residues. CDR1 KGHSH and CDR2 LQKENI come from the germline V gene. Trimming shortened V by 3 bases and J by 5 bases, and 16 bases separated the two germline ends. CDR3 DNA: TGTGCCAGCTCACCCAGACGAACAGGGACGAATGAAAAACTGTTTTTT. The encoded protein is CASSPRRTGTNEKLFF.

The chain combines TRBV25-1 with TRBJ2-5, with TRBD2 matching 14 bases. V lost 7 bases, J lost 7 bases, and 11 bases stayed unmatched. The germline V gene encodes CDR1 MGHDK and CDR2 SYGVNS. The CDR3 extends over 16 amino acids. The DNA for the CDR3 is TGTGCCAGCATGCCCGGGACTAGCGGGAGTTTCGGGACCCAGTACTTC. Translating gives CASMPGTSGSFGTQYF. The full variable domain, with the rest looked up from reference TRBV25-1 and TRBJ2-5, is EADIYQTPRYLVIGTGKKITLECSQTMGHDKMYWYQQDPGMELHLIHYSYGVNSTEKGDLSSESTVSRIRTEHFPLTLESARPSHTSQYLCASMPGTSGSFGTQYFGPGTRLLVL.

The chain is built from TRBV7-8 and TRBJ1-2; 11 bases align to TRBD1. The germline V gene has CDR1 SGHVS and CDR2 FQNEAQ. CDR3 length: 14 amino acids. Trimming removed 6 bases from V and 3 bases from J; junction bases left unmatched: 3. In nucleotides, the CDR3 is TGTGCCAGCAGTTGGGACAGGGGGGACTATGGCTACACCTTC. This codes for CASSWDRGDYGYTF.

The chain is built from TRBV30 and TRBJ1-2; perhaps TRBD1 as D (5 bases). CDR1 GTSNPN and CDR2 SVGIG come from the germline V gene (reference sequence). The length of the CDR3 is 12 residues. Trimming shortened V by 2 bases and J by 8 bases, and 12 bases separated the two germline ends. CDR3: CAWSFGGGGYTF. The DNA for the CDR3 is TGTGCCTGGAGTTTTGGGGGGGGAGGCTACACCTTC.

The chain joins TRBV7-2 to TRBJ1-5; D is ambiguous. V lost 8 bases and J 3 bases, leaving 14 bases between the germline ends. The CDR3 sequence is 14 residues long. Germline assignment: CDR1 SGHTA and CDR2 FQGNSA. The CDR3 sequence is CASAQPGFNQPQHF. DNA for the CDR3: TGTGCCAGCGCCCAGCCGGGATTCAATCAGCCCCAGCATTTT.

The V gene is TRBV7-7, the J gene TRBJ1-3; possibly TRBD1 for D (5 bases). The CDR3 runs to 15 residues. In germline, CDR1 is SSHAT, CDR2 FNYEAQ (reference sequence). The V end was cut by 4 bases, the J end by 0 bases, with 10 bases between. CDR3 DNA: TGTGCCAGCAGCTCAGGGTCCCACTCTGGAAACACCATATATTTT. This codes for CASSSGSHSGNTIYF.

This clone has a handful of counts. The genes are TRBV9 and TRBJ2-7, with TRBD2 matching over 8 bases. J was trimmed by 4 bases and V by 1 base; bases with no gene match: 7. Germline assignment: CDR1 SGDLS and CDR2 YYNGEE. The CDR3 has 15 amino acids. The CDR3 coding sequence is TGTGCCAGCAGCGTAAGTACTAGCGGAGTATACGAGCAGTACTTC. The encoded protein is CASSVSTSGVYEQYF.

The rearrangement uses TRBV7-9 and TRBJ1-1; perhaps TRBD1 as D (5 bases). Germline V gene data show CDR1 as SEHNR and CDR2 as FQNEAQ (reference sequence). Trimming removed 2 bases at V and 6 bases at J, with 13 bases between. The CDR3 extends over 14 amino acids. CDR3 DNA: TGTGCCAGCAGCTTATTTGGGGGGAGAGCTGAAGCTTTCTTT. It is translated as CASSLFGGRAEAFF.

The V and J genes are TRBV6-6 and TRBJ1-5; a weak D match, TRBD1 (6 bases). V was shortened by 5 bases and J by 5 bases, with 16 bases between the two germline ends. CDR1 and CDR2 (germline): MNHNY, SVGAGI (reference sequence). This CDR3 is 15 amino acids long. CDR3 sequence (DNA): TGTGCCAGCAGTCCGATCACAGGGCCTTATCAGCCCCAGCATTTT. It is translated as CASSPITGPYQPQHF.

This chain connects TRBV25-1 to TRBJ2-2, with D tentatively TRBD2 (5 bases). The germline CDR1 and CDR2 sequences are MGHDK and SYGVNS. There are 16 residues in the CDR3. Trimming pared 1 base from V and 2 bases from J, leaving 11 bases between. CDR3: CASSESSGLNTGELFF. The CDR3, as DNA: TGTGCCAGCAGTGAATCCAGCGGCCTAAACACCGGGGAGCTGTTTTTT.

In this sample, this clone turned up once. The V call is TRBV3-1 (or the pseudogene TRBV3-2), the J call TRBJ2-1; no firm D call. The CDR3 runs 12 residues. The V and J ends lost 2 bases and 7 bases respectively, with 6 bases between them. The germline V gene has CDR1 LGHDT and CDR2 YNNKEL (reference sequence). CDR3 protein: CASSQFGNEQFF. CDR3 coding DNA: TGTGCCAGCAGCCAATTCGGTAATGAGCAGTTCTTC.

CDR3 nucleotides: TGTGCCAGCAGCTCCCGAGGGGACTTCAGCAATCAGCCCCAGCATTTT. Translating gives CASSSRGDFSNQPQHF. This chain joins TRBV28 and TRBJ1-5, with a possible D match to TRBD1 (5 bases). Trimming shortened V by 6 bases and J by 1 base, and 16 bases separated the two germline ends. In germline, CDR1 is MDHEN, CDR2 SYDVKM. This CDR3 comprises 16 residues.

CDR3 bases: TGTGCCAGCCTCAGGGTCATGAACACTGAAGCTTTCTTT. Encoded protein: CASLRVMNTEAFF. The rearrangement links TRBV2 to TRBJ1-1; D perhaps matches TRBD1 (5 bases). The CDR3 is made up of 13 amino acids. Germline assignment: CDR1 SNHLY and CDR2 FYNNEI. V gave up 8 bases and J gave up 0 bases, with 10 bases separating them.

The V gene is TRBV10-2, the J gene TRBJ2-5; a possible D gene is TRBD1 (6 bases). Germline-derived CDR1 and CDR2 are WSHSY and SAAADI. This CDR3 contains 13 residues. V dropped 9 bases and J dropped 8 bases, with 19 bases sitting between them. The DNA for the CDR3 is TGCGCCAGTTACCGGGACACCCGGGGTACCCAGTACTTC. Translation gives CASYRDTRGTQYF.

V gene TRBV18 combines with J gene TRBJ1-6; D gene ambiguous. Trimming cost V 3 bases and J 9 bases, with 9 bases left between them. The germline gives CDR1 KGHSH, CDR2 LQKENI. The CDR3 contains 13 residues. The CDR3 is CASSPSETSPLHF. CDR3 sequence (DNA): TGTGCCAGCTCACCTTCGGAGACTTCACCCCTCCACTTT.

The CDR3 region is CASSFGGEGGYYGYTF. CDR3 in DNA: TGTGCCAGCAGCTTTGGCGGGGAGGGAGGATACTATGGCTACACCTTC. The chain combines TRBV5-4 with TRBJ1-2; D gene ambiguous. There are 16 residues in the CDR3. Trimming stripped 2 bases from V and 3 bases from J, with 17 bases between. In germline, CDR1 is SGHNT, CDR2 YYREEE (reference sequence).

The rearrangement joins TRBV9 to TRBJ2-1; TRBD2 might be the D (5 bases). The CDR3 has 15 amino acids. The ends were cut back, 4 bases at V and 4 bases at J, with 15 bases in the middle. The germline CDR1 and CDR2 sequences are SGDLS and YYNGEE. The CDR3 DNA is TGTGCCAGCAGCCCCACGCGGGTTGAATACAATGAGCAGTTCTTC. Its protein product is CASSPTRVEYNEQFF.

In its sample, this clone was seen once. This chain uses TRBV7-8 with TRBJ1-1; D is perhaps TRBD1 (6 bases). V lost 4 bases and J lost 4, with 16 bases in between. Germline-derived CDR1 and CDR2 are SGHVS and FQNEAQ. There are 15 residues in the CDR3. The CDR3: CASSSTGTAGTEAFF. In DNA, the CDR3 is TGTGCCAGCAGCTCAACAGGGACGGCGGGCACTGAAGCTTTCTTT.

The chain is built from TRBV18 and TRBJ1-4; D may be TRBD1 (5 bases). V lost 0 bases to trimming and J lost 0 bases, with 8 bases between them. Germline values: CDR1 KGHSH, CDR2 LQKENI. The CDR3 extends over 16 amino acids. CDR3 protein: CASSPPEGPTNEKLFF. The CDR3, as DNA: TGTGCCAGCTCACCACCGGAGGGACCAACTAATGAAAAACTGTTTTTT.

The V gene is TRBV7-2, the J gene TRBJ1-6, with 9 bases lining up with TRBD1. With 6 bases clipped from V and 12 bases from J, the junction kept 9 bases outside the gene matches. Germline CDR1 SGHTA, CDR2 FQGNSA. The CDR3 sequence is 14 residues long. In DNA, the CDR3 is TGTGCCAGCAGTCAAGGGACAGGGTCTGGACCCCTCCACTTT. Translated: CASSQGTGSGPLHF.

This clone has at least ten counts. Within the sample, other DNA sequences also encode this same CDR3. The chain carries TRBV28 and TRBJ1-1, with D tentatively TRBD1 (6 bases). Germline CDR1 is MDHEN and CDR2 is SYDVKM. CDR3 length: 12 amino acids. V was pared by 3 bases and J by 11 bases, with 13 bases between. The CDR3 nucleotides read TGTGCCAGCAGTTTCGAACAGGGTGTGGCTTTCTTT. Its protein product is CASSFEQGVAFF.

This chain uses TRBV6-5 with TRBJ1-5; TRBD1 is a possible D gene (6 bases). Trimming removed 6 bases from V and 6 bases from J, with 15 bases in between. There are 14 residues in the CDR3. Germline CDR1 and CDR2: MNHEY and SVGAGI. In nucleotides, the CDR3 is TGTGCCAGCAGGCCTACAGGGATCGGTCAGCCCCAGCATTTT. Translation gives CASRPTGIGQPQHF.

The chain carries TRBV28 and TRBJ1-1; 7 bases align to TRBD1. The ends lost 6 bases at V and 5 bases at J; junction bases unmatched: 9. Germline loops: CDR1 MDHEN, CDR2 SYDVKM. CDR3 length equals 14 residues. The CDR3 reads CASREDRVGTEAFF. CDR3 in DNA: TGTGCCAGCAGAGAAGACAGGGTCGGGACTGAAGCTTTCTTT.

The chain has TRBV5-5 and TRBJ1-5; 10 nucleotides agree with TRBD1. The V gene end was trimmed by 4 bases and the J gene end by 2 bases; junction bases not matched to a gene: 6. This CDR3 has 16 residues. Germline CDR1 reads SGHKS; CDR2 reads YYEKEE (reference sequence). The CDR3 DNA reads TGTGCCAGCAGCACGGGACAGGGGTTTCGCAATCAGCCCCAGCATTTT. Protein sequence: CASSTGQGFRNQPQHF.

The chain has TRBV7-2 and TRBJ2-5; weak D call: TRBD2 (5 bases). CDR3 length equals 13 residues. V dropped 2 bases and J dropped 5 bases, with 9 bases sitting between them. Germline V gives CDR1 SGHTA, CDR2 FQGNSA. The CDR3 region is CASSLNGGETQYF. CDR3 sequence (DNA): TGTGCCAGCAGCTTAAACGGCGGGGAGACCCAGTACTTC.

The chain carries TRBV11-2 and TRBJ1-1; TRBD1 is a possible D gene (6 bases). Trimming stripped 0 bases from V and 6 bases from J, with 23 bases between. The CDR3 sequence is 18 residues long. Germline CDR1 and CDR2: SGHAT and FQNNGV. The CDR3 protein is CASSLEFGYSGAGAEAFF. The CDR3 DNA follows: TGTGCCAGCAGCTTAGAATTTGGGTATTCAGGGGCCGGCGCTGAAGCTTTCTTT.

The chain employs TRBV6-5 and TRBJ1-1; tentative D call: TRBD1 (5 bases). The CDR3 is 14 residues long. The germline gives CDR1 MNHEY, CDR2 SVGAGI. Trimming left V 5 bases short and J 5 bases short, with 15 bases between. CDR3: CASSTRGGSTEAFF. The CDR3 DNA is TGTGCCAGCAGTACGCGGGGGGGATCGACTGAAGCTTTCTTT.